Listed here are 29 T cell receptor beta chains from one sample, sequenced in a study of blood T cell repertoires in COVID-19. TCRdb keeps only in-frame clones here, not all; method: immunoSEQ multiplex PCR. The sample carries 250,000 to 300,000 clones, approximately 82% recorded once. Sequencing was done on a sample of peripheral blood. Receptor source: an elderly man with acute or convalescent COVID-19.

The chain employs TRBV19 and TRBJ2-5, with 9 bases aligning to TRBD2. The CDR3 is 16 residues long. J gave up 4 bases and V 5 bases, and 11 bases lay outside the gene matches. Germline V gene lookup returns CDR1 LNHDA and CDR2 SQIVND (reference sequence). CDR3 sequence (DNA): TGTGCCAGTAGTCCCCCGGGACTAGCAAAGTCAGAGACCCAGTACTTC. Translating it yields CASSPPGLAKSETQYF.

This chain uses TRBV21-1 with TRBJ2-1; the tabulated D call, TRBD2, remains unverified against the DNA. TRBV21-1 is marked as a pseudogene. The CDR3 runs to 16 residues. CDR3 residues: CASNRDSGGEYNEQFF. CDR3 bases: TGTGCCAGCAACAGGGATAGCGGGGGGGAATACAATGAGCAGTTCTTC.

The rearrangement uses TRBV5-1 and TRBJ2-2; TRBD1 might be the D (5 bases). The V and J ends lost 0 bases and 6 bases respectively, with 6 bases between them. This CDR3 region has 13 residues. Germline V gives CDR1 SGHRS, CDR2 YFSETQ. CDR3 sequence reads: CASSLVGAGELFF. The CDR3 DNA reads TGCGCCAGCAGCTTGGTAGGGGCCGGGGAGCTGTTTTTT.

This chain joins TRBV5-1 and TRBJ2-2; 9 nucleotides line up with TRBD2. The CDR3 consists of 17 residues. V trimming: 4 bases; J trimming: 2 bases; junction bases outside the gene matches: 9. CDR1 SGHRS and CDR2 YFSETQ come from the germline V gene. This CDR3 reads CASSPHPSGINTGELFF. As DNA, the CDR3 is TGCGCCAGCAGCCCTCACCCTAGCGGGATTAACACCGGGGAGCTGTTTTTT.

This chain links TRBV2 with TRBJ2-5, with D possibly matching TRBD2 (5 bases). CDR1 and CDR2 from the germline V gene are SNHLY and FYNNEI. V gave up 9 bases and J gave up 5 bases, with 19 bases separating them. The CDR3 is made up of 14 amino acids. CDR3 sequence (DNA): TGTGCCAGTCACGGACTTCCAGTTGGGGAGACCCAGTACTTC. Amino acids: CASHGLPVGETQYF.

The rearrangement uses TRBV11-3 and TRBJ2-7; D is possibly TRBD1 (6 bases). The CDR3 spans 15 residues. CDR1 SGHNT and CDR2 YENEEA come from the germline V gene. Trimming removed 4 bases from V and 5 bases from J, with 18 bases in between. The CDR3 DNA sequence: TGTGCCAGCAGCTCCGGACAGTTCACAACGGACGAGCAGTACTTC. Amino acids: CASSSGQFTTDEQYF.

The chain couples TRBV5-1 to TRBJ1-1, with no clear D. V lost 3 bases to trimming and J lost 4 bases, with 19 bases between them. CDR1 is SGHRS and CDR2 is YFSETQ in the germline V gene. The CDR3 covers 16 residues. This CDR3 is CASSWEPEIRVTEAFF. CDR3 sequence (DNA): TGCGCCAGCAGCTGGGAGCCGGAGATCAGAGTCACTGAAGCTTTCTTT.

The V and J genes are TRBV11-2 and TRBJ2-1, with TRBD2 matching 7 bases. Looked up from germline, CDR1 is SGHAT and CDR2 is FQNNGV. Germline trimming cut 1 base from V and 2 bases from J; bases unmatched to any gene: 2. This CDR3 comprises 15 residues. This CDR3 is CASSLAGGTYNEQFF. The CDR3, as DNA: TGTGCCAGCAGCTTAGCGGGGGGAACCTACAATGAGCAGTTCTTC.

The rearrangement links TRBV7-9 to TRBJ2-1; 9 bases agree with TRBD2. CDR3 size: 17 residues. The V segment lost 5 bases and the J segment 2 bases; nucleotides outside the gene matches: 10. Germline values: CDR1 SEHNR, CDR2 FQNEAQ (reference sequence). CDR3 sequence reads: CASSAASGGLTYNEQFF. CDR3 nucleotide sequence: TGTGCCAGCAGCGCCGCCAGCGGGGGGCTCACCTACAATGAGCAGTTCTTC. Full variable domain (remainder filled in from reference TRBV7-9 and TRBJ2-1): DTGVSQNPRHKITKRGQNVTFRCDPISEHNRLYWYRQTLGQGPEFLTYFQNEAQLEKSRLLSDRFSAERPKGSFSTLEIQRTEQGDSAMYLCASSAASGGLTYNEQFFGPGTRLTVL.

The V and J genes are TRBV28 and TRBJ2-5; a weak D match, TRBD2 (6 bases). V was shortened by 5 bases and J by 2 bases, with 18 bases between the two germline ends. CDR3 length equals 16 residues. Germline-derived CDR1 and CDR2 are MDHEN and SYDVKM. The CDR3 nucleotides are TGTGCCAGCAGTATTTTAGGGACTGCGACTCAAGAGACCCAGTACTTC. It encodes CASSILGTATQETQYF.

This chain connects TRBV12-3 or TRBV12-4 to TRBJ2-1; no reliable D call. The CDR3 sequence is 13 residues long. V was trimmed by 3 bases and J by 4 bases, leaving 7 bases between them. The CDR3 here is CASSFWQYNEQFF. The CDR3 DNA is TGTGCCAGCAGTTTTTGGCAGTACAATGAGCAGTTCTTC.

V gene TRBV6-2 or TRBV6-3 combines with J gene TRBJ2-1; tentatively, D is TRBD2 (6 bases). The germline V gene has CDR1 MNHEY and CDR2 SVGEGT. CDR3 length equals 13 residues. Deletions cut 4 bases from V and 8 bases from J, with 12 bases between. CDR3 amino acids: CASSSRDSDEQFF. The CDR3 nucleotides read TGTGCCAGCAGTTCCCGGGACTCTGATGAGCAGTTCTTC.

This clone was counted a few times. The chain employs TRBV19 and TRBJ1-4, with D possibly matching TRBD1 (5 bases). CDR1 LNHDA and CDR2 SQIVND come from the germline V gene (reference sequence). The length of the CDR3 is 15 residues. Trimming removed 8 bases from V and 5 bases from J, with 18 bases in between. CDR3 protein: CASHPVGVGNEKLFF. CDR3 DNA sequence: TGTGCCAGTCACCCTGTAGGGGTCGGGAATGAAAAACTGTTTTTT.

The chain carries TRBV28 and TRBJ2-5, with a weak D call TRBD2 (5 bases). From germline, CDR1 is MDHEN and CDR2 SYDVKM. The CDR3 length is 16 residues. V lost 5 bases and J lost 5, with 21 bases in between. CDR3 region: CASSPPGTGWRETQYF. The CDR3 DNA reads as TGTGCCAGCAGTCCCCCCGGCACGGGTTGGAGGGAGACCCAGTACTTC. The variable domain in full, with the rest retrieved from reference TRBV28 and TRBJ2-5, is DVKVTQSSRYLVKRTGEKVFLECVQDMDHENMFWYRQDPGLGLRLIYFSYDVKMKEKGDIPEGYSVSREKKERFSLILESASTNQTSMYLCASSPPGTGWRETQYFGPGTRLLVL.

CDR3 sequence: CASSLTGGSQETQYF. Written as DNA, the CDR3 is TGTGCCAGCAGCTTAACGGGAGGGTCACAAGAGACCCAGTACTTC. The chain is built from TRBV7-7 and TRBJ2-5; 8 bases agree with TRBD2. The CDR3 runs to 15 residues. The trim removed 2 bases at V and 2 bases at J, leaving 4 bases unmatched. Germline CDR1 and CDR2: SSHAT and FNYEAQ (reference sequence).

The chain uses TRBV5-1 and TRBJ2-6; 7 bases match TRBD1. V trimming: 4 bases; J trimming: 2 bases; junction bases outside the gene matches: 3. The CDR3 has 15 amino acids. From germline, CDR1 is SGHRS and CDR2 YFSETQ. The CDR3 is CASSPQGPGANVLTF. The CDR3 region has the DNA TGCGCCAGCAGCCCACAGGGGCCTGGGGCCAACGTCCTGACTTTC.

The chain has TRBV2 and TRBJ1-2; D is unresolved. Germline values: CDR1 SNHLY, CDR2 FYNNEI. The germline V and J ends were trimmed by 4 bases and 8 bases, with 8 bases remaining between them. The CDR3 sequence is 11 residues long. The CDR3 nucleotides are TGTGCCAGCAGTGTAAGGGAGGGCTACACCTTC. This sequence encodes CASSVREGYTF. The complete variable domain, with remaining parts taken from reference TRBV2 and TRBJ1-2, reads EPEVTQTPSHQVTQMGQEVILRCVPISNHLYFYWYRQILGQKVEFLVSFYNNEISEKSEIFDDQFSVERPDGSNFTLKIRSTKLEDSAMYFCASSVREGYTFGSGTRLTVV.

The rearrangement joins TRBV6-5 to TRBJ2-3; the D gene is possibly TRBD2 (6 bases). V lost 0 bases to trimming and J lost 2 bases, with 12 bases between them. Germline assignment: CDR1 MNHEY and CDR2 SVGAGI. The CDR3 spans 16 residues. CDR3 sequence: CASSYSQRVFTDTQYF. In DNA, the CDR3 is TGTGCCAGCAGTTACTCCCAGCGGGTCTTCACAGATACGCAGTATTTT.

The sample holds many counts of this clone. This chain connects TRBV7-9 to TRBJ1-2; 8 positions match TRBD1. Per germline, CDR1 SEHNR and CDR2 FQNEAQ (reference sequence). The CDR3 runs to 14 residues. V lost 5 bases, J lost 7 bases, and 9 bases stayed unmatched. CDR3 protein: CASSRQGHGSGYTF. The DNA of the CDR3 is TGTGCCAGCAGCAGACAGGGGCACGGGTCTGGCTACACCTTC.

The V call is TRBV19, the J call TRBJ2-1; the D gene is possibly TRBD2 (5 bases). The ends were cut back, 3 bases at V and 2 bases at J, with 14 bases in the middle. This CDR3 has 16 residues. Germline loops: CDR1 LNHDA, CDR2 SQIVND (reference sequence). The CDR3 DNA reads as TGTGCCAGTAGTATGGGTTCTCGAGGGCCCTACAATGAGCAGTTCTTC. It specifies CASSMGSRGPYNEQFF.

The CDR3, as DNA: TGTGCCAGCAGCTCCAAGGGCGGAGGCGGAGCTGGAAACACCATATATTTT. This gives the protein CASSSKGGGGAGNTIYF. The genes are TRBV5-5 and TRBJ1-3; D gene unclear. The V end lost 3 bases, the J end lost 2 bases, and 18 bases lay between the germline ends. Germline lookup yields CDR1 SGHKS and CDR2 YYEKEE (reference sequence). CDR3 length: 17 residues.

The CDR3 DNA sequence: TGCGCCAGCAGCCGGATAGCGGGAATAAACGAGCAGTACTTC. This codes for CASSRIAGINEQYF. This chain joins TRBV5-1 and TRBJ2-7; the match to TRBD2 covers 8 bases. The CDR3 has 14 residues. The germline V gene encodes CDR1 SGHRS and CDR2 YFSETQ. V was pared by 4 bases and J by 5 bases, with 8 bases of the junction left unmatched. Full variable domain (missing parts from reference TRBV5-1 and TRBJ2-7): KAGVTQTPRYLIKTRGQQVTLSCSPISGHRSVSWYQQTPGQGLQFLFEYFSETQRNKGNFPGRFSGRQFSNSRSEMNVSTLELGDSALYLCASSRIAGINEQYFGPGTRLTVT.

This clone was seen a single time. At the DNA level, this CDR3 is encoded by other sequences in the same sample as well. The chain combines TRBV5-1 with TRBJ2-1; D call uncertain. CDR1 is SGHRS and CDR2 is YFSETQ in the germline V gene. The CDR3 contains 13 residues. With 0 bases removed from V and 3 bases from J, the gap between germline ends came to 4 bases. The DNA for the CDR3 is TGCGCCAGCAGCTTGGGGAGCTACAATGAGCAGTTCTTC. This encodes CASSLGSYNEQFF.

This chain links TRBV29-1 with TRBJ2-7; 9 positions match TRBD1. The CDR3 covers 12 residues. V lost 7 bases and J lost 4; bases outside the gene matches: 5. Per the germline V gene, CDR1 is SQVTM and CDR2 is ANQGSEA. The chain's CDR3 is CSAGQGRYEQYF. The CDR3 coding sequence is TGCAGCGCCGGACAGGGGAGGTACGAGCAGTACTTC.

The gene calls are TRBV27 and TRBJ1-2; TRBD1 is a possible D gene (5 bases). This CDR3 has 15 residues. Per the germline V gene, CDR1 is MNHEY and CDR2 is SMNVEV (reference sequence). Trimming took off 0 bases at V and 7 bases at J, with 15 bases between the two ends. This CDR3 reads CASSLSGGVLRGYTF. The CDR3 region has the DNA TGTGCCAGCAGTTTATCCGGGGGAGTACTGCGTGGCTACACCTTC.

The V and J genes are TRBV30 and TRBJ2-1, with TRBD2 matching over 11 bases. The germline V gene has CDR1 GTSNPN and CDR2 SVGIG (reference sequence). The trim removed 4 bases at V and 9 bases at J, leaving 20 bases unmatched. CDR3 size: 18 residues. Here the CDR3 reads CAWTGGLAGGVTWGEQFF. For the CDR3, the DNA is TGTGCCTGGACCGGGGGTCTAGCGGGGGGAGTGACTTGGGGTGAGCAGTTCTTC.

This chain uses TRBV6-5 with TRBJ1-6; no firm D call. The CDR3 extends over 15 amino acids. V was pared by 4 bases and J by 7 bases, with 14 bases between. The germline CDR1 and CDR2 sequences are MNHEY and SVGAGI. As DNA, the CDR3 is TGTGCCAGCAGTTTATTATTAACAGAGAATTCACCCCTCCACTTT. Translation: CASSLLLTENSPLHF.

The CDR3 sequence is CASSKGQGNSPLHF. DNA for the CDR3: TGTGCCAGCAGTAAGGGACAGGGGAATTCACCCCTCCACTTT. The chain is built from TRBV27 and TRBJ1-6; TRBD1 aligns across 10 bases. This CDR3 is 14 amino acids long. The J segment lost 7 bases and the V segment lost 5 bases, leaving 2 bases of the junction unmatched. Germline lookup yields CDR1 MNHEY and CDR2 SMNVEV (reference sequence).

The CDR3 here is CASSEIDTMNTEAFF. CDR3 in DNA: TGTGCCAGCAGTGAAATTGACACAATGAACACTGAAGCTTTCTTT. The chain joins TRBV6-1 to TRBJ1-1; no definite D call. In germline, CDR1 is MNHNS, CDR2 SASEGT. The CDR3 contains 15 residues. Trimming left V 2 bases short and J 0 bases short, with 10 bases between.